This T cell receptor (beta chain) was sequenced during a study of OX40 agonist ivuxolimab in advanced cancers. Study summary: Patients took ivuxolimab, an agonistic anti-OX40 (CD134) antibody. Recorded diagnoses for dose-escalation patients were hepatocellular carcinoma, melanoma, renal cell or head and neck cancer. Regarding the study as a whole: The study found among the lowest clonal expansion in partial responders at 0.1-3.0 mg/kg.

This CDR3 spans 19 amino acids. Trimming took off 8 bases at V and 2 bases at J, with 30 bases between the two ends. CDR1 and CDR2 from the germline V gene are SGHVS and FQNEAQ. Patients were excluded for autoimmune disease history or systemic immunosuppression. As concerns this clone: The antigen is undetermined.

Assay used: immunoSEQ multiplex PCR; TCRdb lists only in-frame clones, some missing. The sample carries some 65,000 clones, roughly 87% recorded once. The receptor comes from an adult with an advanced solid tumor such as melanoma, head and neck, liver or kidney cancer. Sample: CD4+ or CD8+ T cells sorted from blood, taken in a trial of the OX40 agonist ivuxolimab. The V and J genes are TRBV7-8 and TRBJ1-2, with a possible D match to TRBD1 (5 bases). This CDR3 is CASATISGTSSTLNYGYTF. In nucleotides, the CDR3 is TGTGCCAGCGCTACAATTTCCGGGACCTCCTCAACCTTAAACTATGGCTACACCTTC.